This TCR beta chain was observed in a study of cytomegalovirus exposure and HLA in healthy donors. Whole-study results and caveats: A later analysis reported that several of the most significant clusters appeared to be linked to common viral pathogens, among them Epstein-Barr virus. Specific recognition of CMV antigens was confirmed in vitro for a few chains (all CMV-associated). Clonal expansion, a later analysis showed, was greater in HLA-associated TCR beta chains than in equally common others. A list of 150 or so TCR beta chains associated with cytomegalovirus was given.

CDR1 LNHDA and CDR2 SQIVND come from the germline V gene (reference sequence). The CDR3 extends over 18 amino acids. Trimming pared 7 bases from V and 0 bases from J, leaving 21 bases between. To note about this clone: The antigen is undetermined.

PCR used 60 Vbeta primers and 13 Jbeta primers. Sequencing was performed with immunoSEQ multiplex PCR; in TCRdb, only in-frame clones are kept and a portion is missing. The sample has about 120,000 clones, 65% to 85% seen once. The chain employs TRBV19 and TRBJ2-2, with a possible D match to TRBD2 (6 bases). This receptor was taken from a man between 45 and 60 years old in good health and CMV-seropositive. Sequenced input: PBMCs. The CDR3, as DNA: TGTGCCAGTACCACCATCGGGAGAGGATGGGCGAACACCGGGGAGCTGTTTTTT. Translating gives CASTTIGRGWANTGELFF.